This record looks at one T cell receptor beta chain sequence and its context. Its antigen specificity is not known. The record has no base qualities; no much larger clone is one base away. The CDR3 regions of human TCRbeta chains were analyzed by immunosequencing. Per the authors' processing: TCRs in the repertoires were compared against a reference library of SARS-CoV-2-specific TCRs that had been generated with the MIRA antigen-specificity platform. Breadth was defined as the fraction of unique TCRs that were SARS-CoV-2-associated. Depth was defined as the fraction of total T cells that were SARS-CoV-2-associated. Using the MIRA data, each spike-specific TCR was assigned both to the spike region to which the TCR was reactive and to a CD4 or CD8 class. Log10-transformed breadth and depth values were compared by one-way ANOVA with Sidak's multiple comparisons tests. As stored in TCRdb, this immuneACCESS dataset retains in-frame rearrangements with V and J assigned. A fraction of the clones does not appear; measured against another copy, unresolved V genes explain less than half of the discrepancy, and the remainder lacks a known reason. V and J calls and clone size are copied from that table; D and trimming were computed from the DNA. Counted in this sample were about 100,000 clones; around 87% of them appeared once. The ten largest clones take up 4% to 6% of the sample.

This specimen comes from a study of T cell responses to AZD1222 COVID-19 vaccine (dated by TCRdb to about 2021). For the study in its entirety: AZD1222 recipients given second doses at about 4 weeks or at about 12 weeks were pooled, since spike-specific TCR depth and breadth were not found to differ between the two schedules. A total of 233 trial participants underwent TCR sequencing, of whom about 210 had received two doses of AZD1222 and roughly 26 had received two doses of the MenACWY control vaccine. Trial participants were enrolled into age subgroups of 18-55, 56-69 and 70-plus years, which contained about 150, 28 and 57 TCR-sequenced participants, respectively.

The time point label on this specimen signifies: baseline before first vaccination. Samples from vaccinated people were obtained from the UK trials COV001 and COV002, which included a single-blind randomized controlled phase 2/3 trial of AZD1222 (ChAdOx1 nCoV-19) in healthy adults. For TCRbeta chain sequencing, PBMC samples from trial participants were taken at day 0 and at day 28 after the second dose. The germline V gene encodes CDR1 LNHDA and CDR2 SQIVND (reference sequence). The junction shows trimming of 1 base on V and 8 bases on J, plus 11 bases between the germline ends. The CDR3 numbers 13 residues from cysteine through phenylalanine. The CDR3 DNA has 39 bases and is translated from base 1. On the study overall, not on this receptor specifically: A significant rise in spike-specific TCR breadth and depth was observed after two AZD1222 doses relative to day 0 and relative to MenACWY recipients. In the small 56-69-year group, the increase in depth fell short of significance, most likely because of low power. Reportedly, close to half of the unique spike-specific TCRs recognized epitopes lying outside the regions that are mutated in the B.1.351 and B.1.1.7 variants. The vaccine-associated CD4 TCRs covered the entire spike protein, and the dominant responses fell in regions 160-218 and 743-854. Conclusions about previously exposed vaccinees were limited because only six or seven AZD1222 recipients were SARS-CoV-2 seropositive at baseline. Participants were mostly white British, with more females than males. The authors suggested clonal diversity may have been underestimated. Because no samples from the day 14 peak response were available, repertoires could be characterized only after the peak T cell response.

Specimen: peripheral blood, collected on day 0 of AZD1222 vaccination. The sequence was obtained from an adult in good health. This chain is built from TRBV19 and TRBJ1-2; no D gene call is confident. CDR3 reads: CASSIVVSEGYTF. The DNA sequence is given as TGTGCCAGTAGTATAGTAGTTTCTGAGGGCTACACCTTC.